The 10 T cell receptor beta chains presented below share a single source sample, sequenced in a study of kidney transplant recipient with SARS-CoV-2 infection. TCRdb fed the reads into MiXCR, producing one record per CDR3 protein. Of some 220,000 distinct CDR3 sequences in the sample, around 26% were seen once. The sequencing here drew on a blood sample, taken at baseline and around day 120 from a kidney transplant recipient. The receptors were sampled from a young adult male patient who had COVID-19 and was a kidney transplant recipient. These T cells may partly come from the graft donor.

In the case of this clonotype: Since a much larger clone is just one base distant, this may be a read error. The CDR3 end shows no conserved phenylalanine or tryptophan, and so a read error is likely. It is unclear where the CDR3 begins or ends on the DNA, so no DNA is shown, and the CDR3 is as TCRdb lists it. The chain joins TRBV6-5 to TRBJ1-3; the table's TRBD1 call for D was not verified on the DNA. Germline CDR1 MNHEY, CDR2 SVGAGI. The CDR3 is 11 residues long, ends included. CDR3 protein: CASSVQAPRYL.

This clonotype was counted many times. J is TRBJ1-2 and V is TRBV5-8; no clear D. The V and J ends lost 7 bases and 4 bases respectively, with 23 bases between them. The CDR3 runs to 16 residues. CDR1 and CDR2 from the germline V gene are SGHTS and YDEGEE. CDR3 loop: CASLMDHPRKTYGYTF. DNA for the CDR3: TGTGCCAGCTTAATGGATCATCCACGAAAGACCTATGGCTACACCTTC. The full variable domain, with the rest looked up from reference TRBV5-8 and TRBJ1-2, is EAGVTQSPTHLIKTRGQQATLRCSPISGHTSVYWYQQALGLGLQFLLWYDEGEERNRGNFPPRFSGRQFPNYSSELNVNALELEDSALYLCASLMDHPRKTYGYTFGSGTRLTVV.

This clonotype has more than one count but fewer than ten. The J gene is TRBJ2-3, the V gene TRBV12-3 or TRBV12-4; D perhaps matches TRBD2 (6 bases). The V end was cut by 3 bases, the J end by 5 bases, with 9 bases between. The CDR3 consists of 13 residues. In nucleotides, the CDR3 is TGTGCCAGCAGTTTCTCTAGCGTAGATACGCAGTATTTT. This codes for CASSFSSVDTQYF.

This clonotype has at least ten counts. The chain employs TRBV28 and TRBJ2-7; 7 positions agree with TRBD1. The CDR3 sequence is 15 residues long. The V gene end was trimmed by 5 bases and the J gene end by 0 bases; junction bases not matched to a gene: 7. The germline CDR1 and CDR2 sequences are MDHEN and SYDVKM. The CDR3 is CASSPLDRSSYEQYF. As DNA, the CDR3 is TGTGCCAGCAGTCCACTGGACAGGAGCTCCTACGAGCAGTACTTC. Supplemented by reference TRBV28 and TRBJ2-7, the full variable domain reads DVKVTQSSRYLVKRTGEKVFLECVQDMDHENMFWYRQDPGLGLRLIYFSYDVKMKEKGDIPEGYSVSREKKERFSLILESASTNQTSMYLCASSPLDRSSYEQYFGPGTRLTVT.

This clonotype has at least ten counts. The rearrangement joins TRBV29-1 to TRBJ2-2; perhaps TRBD1 as D (5 bases). V was cut by 8 bases and J by 1 base, with 8 bases left in between. This CDR3 comprises 12 residues. Germline loops: CDR1 SQVTM, CDR2 ANQGSEA. The CDR3 region has the DNA TGCAGCTTTGGACAGAACACCGGGGAGCTGTTTTTT. Translation: CSFGQNTGELFF.

Remarks on this clonotype: It may be a read error: a sequence one base away is much more abundant. The V gene is TRBV20-1, the J gene TRBJ2-1; 9 nucleotides match TRBD2. Germline CDR1 DFQATT, CDR2 SNEGSKA (reference sequence). The CDR3 has 19 residues. CDR3 in DNA: TGCGGTGCTAGAGGTGCCGCGGGGGGGGGAGTGAGCTCCTACAATGAGCAGTTCTTC. Residues: CGARGAAGGGVSSYNEQFF.

With respect to this clonotype: A clone one base away is much larger, so this may be a read error. V is TRBV5-1 and J is TRBJ1-1; the D gene is possibly TRBD1 (5 bases). This CDR3 region has 12 residues. CDR1 and CDR2 (germline): SGHRS, YFSETQ. The CDR3 loop reads CANSRAGTEAFF. CDR3 DNA: TGCGCCAACAGCAGGGCAGGCACTGAAGCTTTCTTT.

This clonotype has ten or more counts. V usage is TRBV24-1 and J usage is TRBJ1-2; no definite D call. Per germline, CDR1 KGHDR and CDR2 SFDVKD. This CDR3 region has 17 residues. Trimming stripped 6 bases from V and 4 bases from J, with 23 bases between. The CDR3 DNA is TGTGCCACCAGTTCCGCCAGTAGTACCAGAAAGACCTATGGCTACACCTTC. Translating it yields CATSSASSTRKTYGYTF.

This clonotype was detected many times. The V call is TRBV6-4, the J call TRBJ1-6; the match to TRBD1 covers 9 bases. J was trimmed by 0 bases and V by 0 bases; bases with no gene match: 9. The CDR3 has 20 amino acids. Germline CDR1 and CDR2: MRHNA and SNTAGT. CDR3 amino acids: CASSDSGTGITDSYNSPLHF. As DNA, the CDR3 is TGTGCCAGCAGTGACTCCGGGACAGGGATTACCGACTCCTATAATTCACCCCTCCACTTT.

This clonotype was seen ten or more times. V and J are TRBV6-6 and TRBJ1-5, with D perhaps TRBD1 (5 bases). The germline V and J ends were trimmed by 0 bases and 0 bases, with 12 bases remaining between them. CDR3 length: 17 residues. CDR1 is MNHNY and CDR2 is SVGAGI in the germline V gene (reference sequence). This chain's CDR3 is CASSYSIGAVSNQPQHF. CDR3 bases: TGTGCCAGCAGTTACTCGATCGGGGCTGTTAGCAATCAGCCCCAGCATTTT.